Sequencing of this T cell receptor beta chain was carried out in a study of regulatory T cells in long-lasting Graves disease. The time point: newly diagnosed GD, antithyroid drugs for less than 3 months. PBMC RNA served as the TCR library source. With 5 bases removed from V and 8 bases from J, the gap between germline ends came to 25 bases. Per the germline V gene, CDR1 is SGHRS and CDR2 is YFSETQ. This CDR3 region has 16 residues. Combining iRepertoire HTBI primers with Arm-PCR of CDR3 regions, the authors built TCR beta libraries. TCRdb re-called the multiplex PCR reads with MiXCR, one entry per CDR3 protein. The sample yields about 400,000 distinct CDR3 sequences, roughly a sixth seen once.

This sequence joins TRBV5-1 and TRBJ1-2; D ambiguous. The source was peripheral blood mononuclear cells (PBMCs), collected at new diagnosis, from a patient treated with antithyroid drugs. The clonotype comes from a female donor with Graves disease. CDR3 region: CASSPGNVPEPMGYTF. In DNA, the CDR3 is TGCGCCAGCAGTCCGGGGAACGTGCCAGAACCTATGGGCTACACCTTC.